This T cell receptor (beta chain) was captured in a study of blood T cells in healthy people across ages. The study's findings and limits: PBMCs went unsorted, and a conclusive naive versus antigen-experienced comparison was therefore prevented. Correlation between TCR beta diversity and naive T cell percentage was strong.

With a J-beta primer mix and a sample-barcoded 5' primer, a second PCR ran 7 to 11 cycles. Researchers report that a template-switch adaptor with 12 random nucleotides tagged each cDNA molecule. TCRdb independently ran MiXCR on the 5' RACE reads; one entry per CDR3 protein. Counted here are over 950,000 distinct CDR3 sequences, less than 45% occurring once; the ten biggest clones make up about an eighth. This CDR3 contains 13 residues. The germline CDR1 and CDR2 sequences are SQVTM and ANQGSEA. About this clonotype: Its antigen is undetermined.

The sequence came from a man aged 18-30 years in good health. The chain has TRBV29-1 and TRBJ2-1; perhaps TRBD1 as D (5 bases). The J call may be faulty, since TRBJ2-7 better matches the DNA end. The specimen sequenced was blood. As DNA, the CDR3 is TGCAGCGGGCGGACGGACACCTACAATGAGCAGTACTTC. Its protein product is CSGRTDTYNEQYF.